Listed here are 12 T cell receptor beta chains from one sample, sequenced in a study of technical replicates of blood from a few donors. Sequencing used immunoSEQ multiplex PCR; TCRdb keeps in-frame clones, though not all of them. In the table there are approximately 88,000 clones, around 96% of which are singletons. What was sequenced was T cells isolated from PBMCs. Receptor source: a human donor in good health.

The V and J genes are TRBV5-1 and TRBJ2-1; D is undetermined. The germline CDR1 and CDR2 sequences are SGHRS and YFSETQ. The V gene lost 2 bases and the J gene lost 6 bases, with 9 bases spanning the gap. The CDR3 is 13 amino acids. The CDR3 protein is CASSFYLLNEQFF. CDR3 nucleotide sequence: TGCGCCAGCAGCTTTTACTTGCTCAATGAGCAGTTCTTC.

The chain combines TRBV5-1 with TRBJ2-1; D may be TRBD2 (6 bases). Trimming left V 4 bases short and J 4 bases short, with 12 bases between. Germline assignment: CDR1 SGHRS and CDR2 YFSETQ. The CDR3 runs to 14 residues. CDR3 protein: CASSPGGPYNEQFF. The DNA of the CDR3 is TGCGCCAGCAGCCCTGGAGGGCCTTACAATGAGCAGTTCTTC.

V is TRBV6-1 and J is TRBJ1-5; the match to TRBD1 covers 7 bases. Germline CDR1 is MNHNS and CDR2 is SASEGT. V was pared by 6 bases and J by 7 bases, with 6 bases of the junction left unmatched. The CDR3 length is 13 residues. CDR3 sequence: CASSQTGNQPQHF. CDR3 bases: TGTGCCAGCAGCCAGACAGGGAACCAGCCCCAGCATTTT.

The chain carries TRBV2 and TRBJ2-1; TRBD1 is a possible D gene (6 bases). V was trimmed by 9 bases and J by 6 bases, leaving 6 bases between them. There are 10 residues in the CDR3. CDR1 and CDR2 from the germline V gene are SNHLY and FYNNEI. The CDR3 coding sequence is TGTGCCAGAGGGGGCAATGAGCAGTTCTTC. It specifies CARGGNEQFF.

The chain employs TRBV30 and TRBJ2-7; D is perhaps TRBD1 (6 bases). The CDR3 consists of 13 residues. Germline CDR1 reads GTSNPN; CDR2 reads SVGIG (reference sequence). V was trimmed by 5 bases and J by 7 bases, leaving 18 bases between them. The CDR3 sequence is CAWWGRGVVEQYF. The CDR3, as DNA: TGTGCCTGGTGGGGCAGGGGCGTAGTTGAGCAGTACTTC.

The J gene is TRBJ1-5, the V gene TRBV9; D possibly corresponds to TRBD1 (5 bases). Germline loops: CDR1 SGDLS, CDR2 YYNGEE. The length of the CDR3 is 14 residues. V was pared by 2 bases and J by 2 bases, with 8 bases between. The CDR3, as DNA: TGTGCCAGCAGCGTGGGGGGACGCAATCAGCCCCAGCATTTT. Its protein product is CASSVGGRNQPQHF.

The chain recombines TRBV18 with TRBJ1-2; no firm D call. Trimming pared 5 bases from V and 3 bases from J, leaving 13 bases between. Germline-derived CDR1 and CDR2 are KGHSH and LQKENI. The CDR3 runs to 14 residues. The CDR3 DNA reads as TGTGCCAGCTCAGAGGTGGTGGGTCACTATGGCTACACCTTC. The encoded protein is CASSEVVGHYGYTF.

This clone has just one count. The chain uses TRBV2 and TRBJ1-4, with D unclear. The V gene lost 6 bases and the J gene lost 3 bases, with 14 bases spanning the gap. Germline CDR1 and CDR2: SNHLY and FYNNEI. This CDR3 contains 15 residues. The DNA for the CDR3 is TGTGCCAGCAGGGGCCTTCATATGTCTAATGAAAAACTGTTTTTT. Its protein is CASRGLHMSNEKLFF.

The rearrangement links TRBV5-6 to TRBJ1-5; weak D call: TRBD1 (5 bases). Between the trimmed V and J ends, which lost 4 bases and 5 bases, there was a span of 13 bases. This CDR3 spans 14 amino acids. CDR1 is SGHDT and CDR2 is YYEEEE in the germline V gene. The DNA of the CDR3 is TGTGCCAGCAGCACCACAGGTAGGGATCAGCCCCAGCATTTT. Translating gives CASSTTGRDQPQHF. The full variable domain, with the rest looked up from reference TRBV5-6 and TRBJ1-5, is DAGVTQSPTHLIKTRGQQVTLRCSPKSGHDTVSWYQQALGQGPQFIFQYYEEEERQRGNFPDRFSGHQFPNYSSELNVNALLLGDSALYLCASSTTGRDQPQHFGDGTRLSIL.

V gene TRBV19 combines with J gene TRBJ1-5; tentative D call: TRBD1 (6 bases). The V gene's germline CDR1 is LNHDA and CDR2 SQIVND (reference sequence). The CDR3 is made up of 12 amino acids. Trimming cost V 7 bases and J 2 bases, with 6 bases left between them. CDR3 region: CASTGGNQPQHF. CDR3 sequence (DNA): TGTGCCAGTACAGGGGGCAATCAGCCCCAGCATTTT.

The CDR3 nucleotides are TGTGCCAGCAGTTCCTCCCGGGACTCCTACGAGCAGTACTTC. It specifies CASSSSRDSYEQYF. The chain has TRBV28 and TRBJ2-7; D may be TRBD2 (5 bases). V lost 4 bases and J 0 bases, leaving 10 bases between the germline ends. Germline lookup yields CDR1 MDHEN and CDR2 SYDVKM. This CDR3 is 14 amino acids long. The entire variable domain, with the rest obtained from reference TRBV28 and TRBJ2-7, is as follows: DVKVTQSSRYLVKRTGEKVFLECVQDMDHENMFWYRQDPGLGLRLIYFSYDVKMKEKGDIPEGYSVSREKKERFSLILESASTNQTSMYLCASSSSRDSYEQYFGPGTRLTVT.

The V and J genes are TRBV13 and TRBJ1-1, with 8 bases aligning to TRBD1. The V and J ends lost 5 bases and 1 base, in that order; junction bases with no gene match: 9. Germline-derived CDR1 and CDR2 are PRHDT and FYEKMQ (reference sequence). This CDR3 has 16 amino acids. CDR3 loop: CASSIRQGRGNTEAFF. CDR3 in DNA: TGTGCCAGCAGCATCAGACAGGGGAGGGGGAACACTGAAGCTTTCTTT.